What follows are 17 T cell receptor beta chains derived from one specimen sequenced in a study of blood T cell repertoires in COVID-19. Libraries were prepared by immunoSEQ multiplex PCR; TCRdb keeps only in-frame clonotypes and omits some of them. This sample yields 100,000 to 150,000 clones, of which about 70% are seen a single time; over 5.5% belongs to the top ten. Sequenced: peripheral blood. The origin of the receptors is a man older than 75 with COVID-19, enrolled during active disease.

The rearrangement links TRBV2 to TRBJ1-4, with D possibly TRBD1 on 6 matching bases. The CDR3 has 12 residues. Germline CDR1 is SNHLY and CDR2 is FYNNEI. V shed 8 bases and J shed 8 bases, with 12 bases lying between them. This chain's CDR3 is CASDRSGEKLFF. Written as DNA, the CDR3 is TGTGCCAGCGACAGGTCGGGGGAAAAACTGTTTTTT.

The J gene is TRBJ1-2, the V gene TRBV7-9, with D unclear. The CDR3 has 12 residues. The germline CDR1 and CDR2 sequences are SEHNR and FQNEAQ (reference sequence). V gave up 4 bases and J gave up 5 bases, with 8 bases separating them. The DNA of the CDR3 is TGTGCCAGCAGCTCCGGGTCGTATGGCTACACCTTC. Translation gives CASSSGSYGYTF.

This chain connects TRBV16 to TRBJ1-5; no definite D call. CDR3 length equals 15 residues. The V gene lost 1 base and the J gene lost 1 base, with 8 bases spanning the gap. Looked up from germline, CDR1 is KGHSY and CDR2 is FQNENV. CDR3 sequence reads: CASSQYDGSNQPQHF. For the CDR3, the DNA is TGTGCCAGCAGCCAATACGACGGGAGCAATCAGCCCCAGCATTTT.

The chain combines TRBV9 with TRBJ2-5, with 11 bases aligning to TRBD2. The CDR3 spans 16 residues. With 4 bases clipped from V and 4 bases from J, the junction kept 9 bases outside the gene matches. Per the germline V gene, CDR1 is SGDLS and CDR2 is YYNGEE. The CDR3 DNA reads as TGTGCCAGCAGCCCCCGACTGCTAGCGGGAGGAGAGACCCAGTACTTC. It specifies CASSPRLLAGGETQYF. Combining the CDR3 with reference TRBV9 and TRBJ2-5 gives the whole variable domain DSGVTQTPKHLITATGQRVTLRCSPRSGDLSVYWYQQSLDQGLQFLIQYYNGEERAKGNILERFSAQQFPDLHSELNLSSLELGDSALYFCASSPRLLAGGETQYFGPGTRLLVL.

A single count supports this clone. This rearrangement joins TRBV5-6 to TRBJ2-3; possibly TRBD1 for D (6 bases). The V and J ends lost 4 bases and 0 bases respectively, with 12 bases between them. This CDR3 region has 15 residues. Germline V lookup: CDR1 SGHDT, CDR2 YYEEEE. The chain's CDR3 is CASSPQGPSTDTQYF. CDR3 in DNA: TGTGCCAGCAGCCCCCAGGGGCCTAGCACAGATACGCAGTATTTT.

The CDR3 here is CASSPQGTGELFF. DNA of the CDR3: TGTGCCAGCAGCCCCCAGGGCACCGGGGAGCTGTTTTTT. The rearrangement joins TRBV7-9 to TRBJ2-2; the D gene is possibly TRBD1 (5 bases). Germline V gene data show CDR1 as SEHNR and CDR2 as FQNEAQ (reference sequence). The CDR3 is 13 amino acids. V was trimmed by 5 bases and J by 4 bases, leaving 8 bases between them.

The chain has TRBV19 and TRBJ2-1, with a weak D call TRBD2 (5 bases). Trimming shortened V by 7 bases and J by 2 bases, and 12 bases separated the two germline ends. There are 14 residues in the CDR3. CDR1 and CDR2 from the germline V gene are LNHDA and SQIVND (reference sequence). The CDR3 DNA reads TGTGCCAGTACTAAGCGGTCCACCTACAATGAGCAGTTCTTC. It encodes CASTKRSTYNEQFF.

This clone has only a few counts. The V and J genes are TRBV19 and TRBJ1-5, with TRBD1 matching over 8 bases. J was trimmed by 9 bases and V by 7 bases; bases with no gene match: 8. The CDR3 covers 13 residues. CDR1 and CDR2 (germline): LNHDA, SQIVND (reference sequence). CDR3 nucleotides: TGTGCCAGTAATCGACAGGGGTCAGGGCCCCAGCATTTT. It is translated as CASNRQGSGPQHF.

J is TRBJ2-7 and V is TRBV28, with TRBD1 identical over 8 bases. Per germline, CDR1 MDHEN and CDR2 SYDVKM. The CDR3 has 17 residues. With V trimmed by 3 bases and J by 3 bases, 13 bases remained unmatched. CDR3 coding DNA: TGTGCCAGCAGTTTCCGCAGGGGGCGTGCCCCCCTCTACGAGCAGTACTTC. The encoded protein is CASSFRRGRAPLYEQYF.

The chain employs TRBV7-9 and TRBJ1-5; 10 nucleotides align to TRBD1. The ends lost 5 bases at V and 2 bases at J; junction bases unmatched: 6. The CDR3 consists of 16 residues. Germline V lookup: CDR1 SEHNR, CDR2 FQNEAQ (reference sequence). The CDR3 region has the DNA TGTGCCAGCAGCGCCTCCGGGACAGGGGGCAATCAGCCCCAGCATTTT. It codes for CASSASGTGGNQPQHF.

The J gene is TRBJ1-5, the V gene TRBV7-8, with D unresolved. Germline lookup yields CDR1 SGHVS and CDR2 FQNEAQ. The V and J ends lost 3 bases and 6 bases respectively, with 9 bases between them. The CDR3 consists of 13 residues. CDR3 nucleotides: TGTGCCAGCAGCTTGATACCGGGTCAGCCCCAGCATTTT. Translated: CASSLIPGQPQHF. The variable domain in full, completed from reference TRBV7-8 and TRBJ1-5, reads GAGVSQSPRYKVAKRGQDVALRCDPISGHVSLFWYQQALGQGPEFLTYFQNEAQLDKSGLPSDRFFAERPEGSVSTLKIQRTQQEDSAVYLCASSLIPGQPQHFGDGTRLSIL.

The chain uses TRBV10-1 and TRBJ2-5; 11 positions match TRBD2. This CDR3 region has 14 residues. Trimming at V came to 3 bases and at J to 6 bases, leaving 3 bases not matched to a gene. Germline V gene lookup returns CDR1 WNHNN and CDR2 SYGVQD (reference sequence). The CDR3 protein is CASSDSGRVQTQYF. In DNA, the CDR3 is TGCGCCAGCAGTGATAGCGGGAGGGTCCAGACCCAGTACTTC.

The chain links TRBV10-2 to TRBJ1-4; TRBD1 might be the D (5 bases). V was pared by 3 bases and J by 4 bases, with 18 bases between. The CDR3 loop spans 17 amino acids. Per germline, CDR1 WSHSY and CDR2 SAAADI. The DNA for the CDR3 is TGCGCCAGCAGTGACTCCACAGGAGAACCTGTTAATGAAAAACTGTTTTTT. It translates to CASSDSTGEPVNEKLFF.

The V and J genes are TRBV7-2 and TRBJ2-1; D uncertain. Trimming took 0 bases from V and 9 from J, leaving 9 bases between them. This CDR3 comprises 13 residues. CDR1 and CDR2 (germline): SGHTA, FQGNSA. CDR3 sequence reads: CASSLASFGEQFF. CDR3 nucleotide sequence: TGTGCCAGCAGCTTAGCCTCGTTCGGTGAGCAGTTCTTC.

V usage is TRBV28 and J usage is TRBJ2-2; tentative D call: TRBD2 (7 bases). The length of the CDR3 is 16 residues. With 6 bases removed from V and 3 bases from J, the gap between germline ends came to 17 bases. Germline V CDR1 and CDR2: MDHEN, SYDVKM. CDR3 DNA: TGTGCCAGCAGACCTGCGGGGGCCCAGGACACCGGGGAGCTGTTTTTT. Translation gives CASRPAGAQDTGELFF.

The chain employs TRBV12-3 or TRBV12-4 and TRBJ2-7; D is possibly TRBD1 (5 bases). Trimming pared 4 bases from V and 1 base from J, leaving 8 bases between. The CDR3 is 13 residues long. Here the CDR3 DNA reads TGTGCCAGCAGTTGGGCAGGGTCCTACGAGCAGTACTTC. Translating it yields CASSWAGSYEQYF.

This clone was counted many times. The chain has TRBV29-1 and TRBJ2-7, with 14 positions matching TRBD2. V trimming: 4 bases; J trimming: 3 bases; junction bases outside the gene matches: 2. Germline CDR1 is SQVTM and CDR2 is ANQGSEA. This CDR3 region has 14 residues. The CDR3 nucleotides read TGCAGCGTTGCTGGGACTAGCGGGAGCTACGAGCAGTACTTC. Protein: CSVAGTSGSYEQYF.